The rows below give T cell receptor beta chains drawn from one sample of a study of T cell responses to AZD1222 COVID-19 vaccine. Some clones are missing from TCRdb's copy, which holds only in-frame ones; the method was immunoSEQ multiplex PCR. Of 110,000 to 150,000 clones listed, approximately 85% were seen once; the top ten hold 7.5% to 8.5%. Sequencing used peripheral blood, obtained on day 0 of AZD1222 vaccination. These receptors were taken from an adult in good health. Each CDR3 is given with its conserved first and last residue. The order of the fields is V gene, CDR3 length, CDR3 protein.

TRBV27 16 CASSFSLGGVIYEQYF
TRBV27 15 CASSSLGEENSPLHF
TRBV19 16 CASTARGLAGSNEQFF
TRBV2 13 CASSYRLYNEQFF
TRBV30 12 CAWDGGNYGYTF
TRBV5-6 16 CASSSGTRWGNTEAFF
TRBV3-1/TRBV3-2 15 CASSRPGQGNYGYTF
TRBV4-2 19 CASSLPPQRGYYSNQPQHF
TRBV5-8 14 CASSLGQGGYGYTF
TRBV7-9 12 CASSLVNSPLHF
TRBV28 14 CASLLRDKGVEQFF
TRBV18 15 CASSSDRGQTGELFF
TRBV2 13 CASSQGAGTEAFF
TRBV6-5 13 CASSTRVGMEQYF
TRBV6-5 14 CASSYSRTSYEQYF
TRBV12-3/TRBV12-4 12 CASSFSVYEQYF
TRBV12-3/TRBV12-4 13 CASSYGQPVPQHF
TRBV5-1 15 CASSLVRGALNEQFF
TRBV18 15 CASSRGGLSYNEQFF
TRBV5-8 11 CASSLSYGYTF
TRBV20-1 16 CSASLLAGGRTDTQYF
TRBV7-6 15 CASSLGLAGPYEQYF
TRBV18 13 CASSPEGMNGYTF
TRBV27 12 CASSRDGDGYTF
TRBV12-3/TRBV12-4 13 CASSPRSNYGYTF
TRBV19 18 CASTSRAVSILMNTEAFF
TRBV19 13 CASSDRDTDTQYF
TRBV5-1 14 CASSLGLVGSEQFF